The 2 T cell receptor beta chains below all came from one sample that was sequenced in a study of blood T cell repertoires in COVID-19. Clones were read by immunoSEQ multiplex PCR, and TCRdb kept only the in-frame ones, dropping some. Among 200,000 or so clones, about 80% were seen once, and the ten largest hold roughly 7%. Sequencing was carried out using PBMCs or T cells enriched from blood (not recorded which). The receptors come from a man in his forties who had recovered from COVID-19.

The chain carries TRBV30 and TRBJ1-2, with D perhaps matching TRBD1 (6 bases). V gave up 8 bases and J gave up 2 bases, with 12 bases separating them. Germline V gives CDR1 GTSNPN, CDR2 SVGIG (reference sequence). The CDR3 totals 12 residues. As DNA, the CDR3 is TGTGCCGGAAACAGGGACAACTATGGCTACACCTTC. It codes for CAGNRDNYGYTF. Drawing the rest from reference TRBV30 and TRBJ1-2, the complete variable domain is SQTIHQWPATLVQPVGSPLSLECTVEGTSNPNLYWYRQAAGRGLQLLFYSVGIGQISSEVPQNLSASRPQDRQFILSSKKLLLSDSGFYLCAGNRDNYGYTFGSGTRLTVV.

This chain connects TRBV3-1 (or the pseudogene TRBV3-2) to TRBJ2-1; TRBD2 matches 10 bases. CDR1 is LGHDT and CDR2 is YNNKEL in the germline V gene (reference sequence). V was pared by 2 bases and J by 5 bases, with 3 bases of the junction left unmatched. There are 15 residues in the CDR3. Written as DNA, the CDR3 is TGTGCCAGCAGCCAACCTAGCGGGGGCCACAATGAGCAGTTCTTC. Amino acid sequence: CASSQPSGGHNEQFF.